This T cell receptor beta chain comes out of a study of shared clonotypes between healthy human individuals. Naive CD8 cells lacked CD45RO, underwent positive selection for CCR7 and left out terminally differentiated effector memory CD45RA+ cells. Regarding the study as a whole: Estimated clonotype richness was generally higher in naive than memory subsets.

With regard to this clone: Its antigen remains unidentified.

Trimming shortened V by 4 bases and J by 5 bases, and 18 bases separated the two germline ends. Germline V gene lookup returns CDR1 SQVTM and CDR2 ANQGSEA. The CDR3 runs 15 residues. In the study's own analysis: Junction-only sequences without quality scores came from ImmunoSEQ, so filtering differed. The assay was immunoSEQ multiplex PCR, and TCRdb's table has in-frame clones only and misses some. The V and J calls and the clone size are those of that table, but D and trimming were determined from the DNA. This sample carries millions of clones, roughly 91% of them seen once, and the ten largest clones take roughly 1.8%.

The sequencing input was naive CD8+ T cells from PBMCs. This chain links TRBV29-1 with TRBJ2-1; D tentatively reads TRBD1 or TRBD2 (6 bases each). The receptor comes from a man aged 18 to 30 in good health. Some clones in this sample may be carry-over from other donors' samples. CDR3 region: CSVATGTGADNEQFF. CDR3 DNA sequence: TGCAGCGTTGCGACCGGGACGGGGGCTGACAATGAGCAGTTCTTC.